This is a list of T cell receptor beta chains from one sample in a study of shared clonotypes between healthy human individuals. Assay used: immunoSEQ multiplex PCR; TCRdb lists only in-frame clones, some missing. The data contain some 2.3 million clones, over 90% of them seen just once; the ten biggest clones take up 0.39%. The sample was naive CD4+ T cells from PBMCs. These receptors came from a man between 18 and 35 years old in good health. Some clones in this sample may be carry-over from other donors' samples. Both conserved end residues are part of each CDR3. D genes are given only for firm matches. Clone size appears in some rows only: once, few, many, or a class for an expanded clone.

TRBJ2-7 TRBV5-1 NA NA CASSLAVDGSYEQYF TGCGCCAGCAGCTTGGCGGTCGACGGCTCCTACGAGCAGTACTTC
TRBJ1-5 TRBV5-6 NA NA CASSPAGRGQPQHF TGTGCCAGCAGCCCCGCGGGGAGGGGTCAGCCCCAGCATTTT
TRBJ1-3 TRBV6-6 NA NA CASSYSLGGTGNTIYF TGTGCCAGCAGTTACTCGTTGGGGGGCACTGGAAACACCATATATTTT
TRBJ1-2 TRBV27 NA NA CASSRARDNYGYTF TGTGCCAGCAGCCGCGCTAGGGACAACTATGGCTACACCTTC
TRBJ2-7 TRBV28 TRBD1 NA CASSFNRGIYEQYF TGTGCCAGCAGTTTCAACAGGGGAATCTACGAGCAGTACTTC
TRBJ2-5 TRBV7-2 NA NA CASSLGTVGQETQYF TGTGCCAGCAGCTTAGGGACAGTAGGTCAAGAGACCCAGTACTTC
TRBJ1-3 TRBV6-1 NA NA CASSTLENTIYF TGTGCCAGCAGTACCTTAGAAAACACCATATATTTT
TRBJ1-2 TRBV6-5 NA NA CASSDRDTHGYTF TGTGCCAGCAGTGACCGGGACACACATGGCTACACCTTC
TRBJ1-2 TRBV28 TRBD1 NA CASSSGKGTAVTF TGTGCCAGCAGTTCGGGGAAAGGGACAGCGGTAACCTTC
TRBJ1-1 TRBV30 NA NA CAWKWGAEAFF TGTGCCTGGAAGTGGGGCGCTGAAGCTTTCTTT
TRBJ2-2 TRBV11-2 NA NA CASHQRGGRYTGELFF TGTGCCAGCCACCAGAGGGGGGGCCGGTACACCGGGGAGCTGTTTTTT
TRBJ1-2 TRBV6-5 NA NA CASGGRGLVGYTF TGTGCCAGCGGGGGCCGAGGCCTTGTTGGCTACACCTTC
TRBJ2-5 TRBV7-2 TRBD1 NA CASSTQIGTEEETQYF TGTGCCAGCAGCACCCAAATTGGGACAGAGGAAGAGACCCAGTACTTC
TRBJ2-1 TRBV28 NA NA CASINGRIRTPNEQFF TGTGCCAGCATCAATGGCCGGATCCGAACACCCAATGAGCAGTTCTTC
TRBJ1-2 TRBV4-1 NA NA CASSQESAGQNGYTF TGCGCCAGCAGCCAAGAGTCGGCAGGGCAGAATGGCTACACCTTC
TRBJ2-7 TRBV28 TRBD1 NA CASSLRATGNHEQYF TGTGCCAGCAGTTTAAGGGCGACAGGGAACCACGAGCAGTACTTC
TRBJ2-1 TRBV7-3 TRBD2 NA CASSLTSRQAGGANEQFF TGTGCCAGCAGCCTCACTAGCAGGCAAGCGGGAGGAGCCAATGAGCAGTTCTTC
TRBJ2-5 TRBV6-5 NA NA CASSFLPTKETQYF TGTGCCAGCAGTTTCCTCCCGACTAAAGAGACCCAGTACTTC
TRBJ2-5 TRBV29-1 TRBD2 few CSGSGEGETQYF TGCAGCGGCTCGGGGGAGGGAGAGACCCAGTACTTC
TRBJ2-7 TRBV6-6 TRBD1 NA CASRGQGFGYEQYF TGTGCCAGCAGGGGACAGGGTTTCGGGTACGAGCAGTACTTC
TRBJ2-2 TRBV7-9 TRBD2 NA CASAAAGVTRELFF TGTGCCAGCGCGGCAGCGGGGGTGACGAGGGAGCTGTTTTTT
TRBJ2-7 TRBV5-1 TRBD1 NA CASSLATGLTYEQYF TGCGCCAGCAGCTTGGCGACAGGGCTAACCTACGAGCAGTACTTC
TRBJ2-6 TRBV7-3 NA NA CASSLTNSGANVLTF TGTGCCAGCAGCTTAACTAACTCTGGGGCCAACGTCCTGACTTTC
TRBJ2-7 TRBV28 TRBD1 NA CASSAGGGEQYF TGTGCCAGCAGTGCAGGGGGCGGCGAGCAGTACTTC
TRBJ2-6 TRBV19 NA NA CASRVAGANVLTF TGTGCCAGTAGGGTGGCTGGGGCCAACGTCCTGACTTTC
TRBJ1-2 TRBV5-6 NA NA CASNRVRDGYTF TGTGCCAGCAACAGGGTACGGGACGGCTACACCTTC
TRBJ2-7 TRBV5-1 NA NA CASSLGSARSSYEQYF TGCGCCAGCAGCTTGGGTTCAGCCCGTAGCTCCTACGAGCAGTACTTC
TRBJ1-4 TRBV28 NA NA CASSLWDTNEKLFF TGTGCCAGCAGTTTATGGGACACTAATGAAAAACTGTTTTTT
TRBJ2-2 TRBV7-9 TRBD1 NA CASSPRQGASGELFF TGTGCCAGCAGCCCGAGACAGGGGGCTAGCGGGGAGCTGTTTTTT
TRBJ2-7 TRBV5-4 NA NA CASSLPLASSPSYEQYF TGTGCCAGCAGCTTGCCGCTAGCGTCTTCTCCCTCCTACGAGCAGTACTTC
TRBJ1-1 TRBV7-3 TRBD1 NA CASSSDRGFEAFF TGTGCCAGCAGCTCGGACAGGGGGTTTGAAGCTTTCTTT
TRBJ2-5 TRBV2 TRBD2 NA CASRAGGWETQYF TGTGCCAGCAGAGCGGGAGGGTGGGAGACCCAGTACTTC
TRBJ1-1 TRBV28 NA NA CASRGGAPEAFF TGTGCCAGCAGGGGTGGGGCCCCGGAGGCTTTCTTT
TRBJ2-7 TRBV5-1 TRBD2 NA CASSRLTDSGAYEQYF TGCGCCAGCAGCCGACTTACAGACAGCGGGGCCTACGAGCAGTACTTC
TRBJ2-5 TRBV27 NA NA CASSLSGFWETQYF TGTGCCAGCAGTTTATCAGGCTTTTGGGAGACCCAGTACTTC
TRBJ2-3 TRBV30 NA NA CALEEGWTALTDTQYF TGTGCCTTGGAGGAAGGCTGGACAGCCCTCACAGATACGCAGTATTTT
TRBJ1-2 TRBV27 NA NA CASSSAGLLYGYTF TGTGCCAGCAGTTCGGCAGGCCTCCTCTATGGCTACACCTTC
TRBJ1-1 TRBV20-1 NA NA CSATKNTEAFF TGCAGTGCTACCAAGAACACTGAAGCTTTCTTT
TRBJ2-1 TRBV19 TRBD2 NA CASSTTSAGEQFF TGTGCCAGTAGTACGACTAGCGCGGGTGAGCAGTTCTTC
TRBJ1-3 TRBV9 NA NA CASSSPVSGNTIYF TGTGCCAGCAGCTCCCCCGTTTCTGGAAACACCATATATTTT
TRBJ2-3 TRBV21-1 NA NA CATTGTLADTQYF TGTGCCACCACGGGCACCCTAGCAGATACGCAGTATTTT
TRBJ1-4 TRBV27 NA NA CASSRTGNEKLFF TGTGCCAGCAGTCGGACGGGGAATGAAAAACTGTTTTTT
TRBJ2-2 TRBV7-9 TRBD2 NA CASKPPLGGGTGELFF TGTGCCAGCAAGCCACCCCTCGGGGGGGGGACCGGGGAGCTGTTTTTT
TRBJ1-5 TRBV2 NA NA CASSVLGANQPQHF TGTGCCAGCAGTGTTCTAGGGGCGAATCAGCCCCAGCATTTT
TRBJ1-2 TRBV28 TRBD1 NA CASRKTGDYGYTF TGTGCCAGCAGAAAGACAGGGGACTATGGCTACACCTTC